This T cell receptor (beta chain) appears in the sequencing data of a study of shared clonotypes between healthy human individuals. Across the whole study: The study used three CD4 naive, three CD4 memory, two CD8 naive and one CD8 memory plate per donor.

The germline V gene has CDR1 SQVTM and CDR2 ANQGSEA. The CDR3 contains 14 residues. V was clipped by 7 bases and J by 9 bases; unmatched bases: 11. TCRdb's copy holds only in-frame clones and misses some; the assay was immunoSEQ multiplex PCR. Of more than 2 million clones listed, 95% are singletons. The clonotype was recovered from a man aged 18 to 30 in good health. This chain links TRBV29-1 with TRBJ2-1, with TRBD1 identical over 11 bases. Sequenced sample: naive CD4+ T cells sorted from blood. Specified subset: CD45RA+ positively selected. The CDR3 DNA reads as TGCAGCGCCGGTCGGGGACAGGGGGTCAGTGAGCAGTTCTTC. It encodes CSAGRGQGVSEQFF.